These T cell receptor beta chains were read from a single sample in a study of T cell repertoires in cytomegalovirus infection. TCRdb itself ran the reads through MiXCR, one entry per CDR3 protein. The profile shows 450,000 to 650,000 distinct CDR3 sequences, more than 20% of them singletons. Specimen: PBMCs. These receptors all come from a human donor in good health (CMV status not recorded). Some clones in this sample may be carry-over from other donors' samples. The CDR3 runs from the conserved cysteine through the conserved F or W. The D gene is left open where the match is weak. Part of the rows lack a size; the others show once, few, many or a class for expanded clones.

>TRBV5-5|.|TRBJ2-3|.
TGTGCCAGCAGCTGGGATCGGGGTTTCCCAGATACGCAGTATTTT
CASSWDRGFPDTQYF
>TRBV28|.|TRBJ1-1|.
TGTGCCAGCAGCCCCGCCTTATTGGGAAACACTGAAGCTTTCTTT
CASSPALLGNTEAFF
>TRBV27|.|TRBJ1-4|.
TGTGTCAGCAGTTTAAGGTTGCTGGGGGTGGCGCGAAATGAAAAACTGTTTTTT
CVSSLRLLGVARNEKLFF
>TRBV24-1|.|TRBJ1-2|few
TGTGCCACCAGTGATTTGTTTGGCAGTGGCTACACCTTC
CATSDLFGSGYTF
>TRBV5-5|.|TRBJ1-4|.
TGTGCCAGCAGCTTGGGCGGTTGGTCCAATGAAAAACTGTTTTTT
CASSLGGWSNEKLFF
>TRBV11-2|TRBD1|TRBJ1-1|.
TGTGCCAGCAGCTCCGGACAGGGGCCCAGGCCGAAAAACACTGAAGCTTTCTTT
CASSSGQGPRPKNTEAFF
>TRBV11-3|.|TRBJ2-4|.
TGTGCCAGCAGCTTATTGCCAGGGGACCACCGAGACCTAGCCAAAAACATTCAGTACTTC
CASSLLPGDHRDLAKNIQYF
>TRBV24-1|TRBD1|TRBJ2-1|.
TGTGCCACCAGTGACCCGACAGGGGGAGGGGATGAGCAGTTCTTC
CATSDPTGGGDEQFF
>TRBV7-2|TRBD2|TRBJ2-3|.
TGTGCCAGCAGACGATCCAGTAGCGGGGCACTCACAGATACGCAGTATTTT
CASRRSSSGALTDTQYF
>TRBV3-1|.|TRBJ2-2|few
TGTGCCAGCAGTAAGGGGAACACCGGGGAGCTGTTTTTT
CASSKGNTGELFF
>TRBV10-3|.|TRBJ2-3|.
TGTGCCATCAGGGCCGCGCGGGGTAGCACAGATACGCAGTATTTT
CAIRAARGSTDTQYF
>TRBV7-7|.|TRBJ2-2|.
TGTGCCAGCAGCGCCCAGGGTTCCGGGGAGCTGTTTTTT
CASSAQGSGELFF
>TRBV29-1|TRBD1|TRBJ2-5|.
TGCAGCGCCGTAGGGACAGGGGGCCAAGAGACCCAGTACTTC
CSAVGTGGQETQYF
>TRBV6-5|TRBD2|TRBJ2-1|few
TGTGCCAGCAGTTACTCGAAACACCCCCCCCACGGGGGGGGCGGGAGGACTTACAATGAGCAGTTCTTC
CASSYSKHPPHGGGGRTYNEQFF
>TRBV7-6|.|TRBJ2-3|few
TGTGCCAGCAGCAACCGGGACACAGATACGCAGTATTTT
CASSNRDTDTQYF
>TRBV25-1|.|TRBJ1-4|.
TGTGCCAGCAGTGAGGTTGGGGGCGGCCTCAATGAAAAACTGTTTTTT
CASSEVGGGLNEKLFF
>TRBV28|.|TRBJ2-1|few
TGTGCCAGCAGTCGAGCGGATAGGGCAATTGAGCAGTTCTTC
CASSRADRAIEQFF
>TRBV5-5|TRBD2|TRBJ2-3|few
TGTGCCAGCAGCTTGGGTAGCGGGAGGGGCACAGATACGCAGTATTTT
CASSLGSGRGTDTQYF
>TRBV6-2/TRBV6-3|.|TRBJ2-1|many
TGTGCCAGCAGTTACAAGGGTAACAATGAGCAGTTCTTC
CASSYKGNNEQFF
>TRBV29-1|.|TRBJ2-5|.
TGCAGCGTTGAAACTGAGGGACAGACCCAGTACTTC
CSVETEGQTQYF
>TRBV20-1|TRBD1|TRBJ2-1|many
TGCAGTGCTAGGGGAGGGACAGGGGCCAATGAGCAGTTCTTC
CSARGGTGANEQFF
>TRBV5-1|.|TRBJ2-1|.
TGCGCCAGCAGCTTTAGGGTCGATGAGCAGTTCTTC
CASSFRVDEQFF
>TRBV20-1|.|TRBJ1-2|.
TGCAGTGCTAGAGAGGTCAATAGTGGGGGCTACACCTTC
CSAREVNSGGYTF
>TRBV7-3|TRBD2|TRBJ2-3|few
TGTGCCAGCAGCTTAACGGGCGGTAGCGGGAGTTTGTATTTT
CASSLTGGSGSLYF
>TRBV25-1|.|TRBJ2-6|few
TGTGCCAGCATGCCCCAGGGAGGCCGTCCTGGGGCCAACGTCCTGACTTTC
CASMPQGGRPGANVLTF
>TRBV5-1|TRBD2|TRBJ2-5|.
TGCGCCAGCAGCTTGGGGGGACTAGCGGGAGGAGAGACCCAGTACTTC
CASSLGGLAGGETQYF
>TRBV7-6|.|TRBJ1-5|many
TGTGCCAGCAGCCTCCAGTCGGGGCTGAATCAGCCCCAGCATTTT
CASSLQSGLNQPQHF
>TRBV19|.|TRBJ2-7|.
TGTGCCAGTAGCGTCGGACGGGGGCTCTACGAGCAGTACTTC
CASSVGRGLYEQYF
>TRBV7-2|TRBD2|TRBJ2-2|many
TGTGCCAGCAGCTTAATAGCGGGCGGGAACACCGGGGAGCTGTTTTTT
CASSLIAGGNTGELFF
>TRBV7-8|TRBD1|TRBJ2-7|many
TGTGCCAGCAGCCAGGGGACAGGGGGCGAGCAGTACTTC
CASSQGTGGEQYF
>TRBV6-6|TRBD2|TRBJ2-7|few
TGTGCCAGCACCGTTAGCGGGGCTAACTACGAGCAGTACTTC
CASTVSGANYEQYF
>TRBV5-1|TRBD2|TRBJ2-5|.
TGCGCCAGCAGCTCTGACAGGGGACTAGCGGGAGGGCCTTTGGAGACCCAGTACTTC
CASSSDRGLAGGPLETQYF
>TRBV19|.|TRBJ1-5|.
TGTGCCAGTACCCCCTACCTCGGAAAGCGTCAGCCCCAGCATTTT
CASTPYLGKRQPQHF
>TRBV27|TRBD1|TRBJ1-5|.
TGTGCCAGCAGTTTAGGGAGACAGGGCCCACCGCGCGATAGCAATCAGCCCCAGCATTTT
CASSLGRQGPPRDSNQPQHF
>TRBV15|TRBD1|TRBJ1-6|few
TGTGCCACCAGCACCGGACAGGGATATTCACCCCTCCACTTT
CATSTGQGYSPLHF
>TRBV7-2|TRBD2|TRBJ2-3|few
TGTGCCAGTCTAGCGGGAAGGAGCACAGATACGCAGTATTTT
CASLAGRSTDTQYF
>TRBV29-1|TRBD1|TRBJ2-5|.
TGCAGCGCTCGGGACAGGGGCAGACAAGAGACCCAGTACTTC
CSARDRGRQETQYF
>TRBV7-9|TRBD2|TRBJ2-3|few
TGTGCCAGCAGCCCTCCTAGCGGGAGCACAGATACGCAGTATTTT
CASSPPSGSTDTQYF
>TRBV11-2|.|TRBJ2-5|many
TGTGCCAGCAGCTGGCGGGACAGACCTCAAGAGACCCAGTACTTC
CASSWRDRPQETQYF
>TRBV24-1|TRBD2|TRBJ2-1|few
TGTGCCACCTCCAGCCCCCGGGAGGTCAATGAGCAGTTCTTC
CATSSPREVNEQFF
>TRBV6-6|.|TRBJ1-3|few
TGTGCCAGCAGTTATTCGACAGCTAACTCTGGAAACACCATATATTTT
CASSYSTANSGNTIYF
>TRBV7-6|TRBD1|TRBJ1-1|many
TGTGCCAGCAGCTTAGGGGGCGTGGCAGGGGGAGACACTGAAGCTTTCTTT
CASSLGGVAGGDTEAFF